A single sample is the source of the 19 T cell receptor beta chains below, sequenced in a study of cytomegalovirus exposure and HLA in healthy donors. Produced via immunoSEQ multiplex PCR; TCRdb's table is partial and in-frame only. The sample comprises over 120,000 clones, about 95% of which are singletons, and about 2% rests with the top ten. Sequenced sample: PBMCs. All receptors come from a man aged 18-30 years in good health and CMV-seropositive.

The CDR3 sequence: CASSFASGSETQYF. CDR3 in DNA: TGTGCCAGCAGCTTTGCTAGCGGGAGTGAGACCCAGTACTTC. This chain links TRBV7-9 with TRBJ2-5; 10 bases match TRBD2. The CDR3 spans 14 residues. V was clipped by 3 bases and J by 5 bases; unmatched bases: 3. CDR1 SEHNR and CDR2 FQNEAQ come from the germline V gene (reference sequence).

This chain uses TRBV7-6 with TRBJ2-3, with D possibly matching TRBD2 (5 bases). Per germline, CDR1 SGHVS and CDR2 FNYEAQ. V gave up 1 base and J gave up 4 bases, with 9 bases separating them. The CDR3 runs 14 residues. The CDR3 protein is CASSLEGVADTQYF. The CDR3 region has the DNA TGTGCCAGCAGCTTAGAGGGAGTGGCAGATACGCAGTATTTT.

The V and J genes are TRBV4-2 and TRBJ1-5; perhaps TRBD1 as D (5 bases). Germline V gene lookup returns CDR1 LGHNA and CDR2 YNFKEQ. Trimming took off 4 bases at V and 7 bases at J, with 17 bases between the two ends. This CDR3 is built from 15 residues. CDR3 DNA sequence: TGTGCCAGCAGCCTCCGGCGGGGGTGGAGGCAGCCCCAGCATTTT. Its protein product is CASSLRRGWRQPQHF.

The V call is TRBV2, the J call TRBJ2-1; perhaps TRBD2 as D (5 bases). The CDR3 contains 14 residues. The V gene lost 10 bases and the J gene lost 3 bases, with 16 bases spanning the gap. The germline CDR1 and CDR2 sequences are SNHLY and FYNNEI. In DNA, the CDR3 is TGTGCCACCGGAAATAGCGTTGGCTACAATGAGCAGTTCTTC. This translates into CATGNSVGYNEQFF.

V and J are TRBV6-5 and TRBJ1-1, with no clear D. The V end was cut by 7 bases, the J end by 4 bases, with 10 bases between. CDR1 and CDR2 (germline): MNHEY, SVGAGI. This CDR3 comprises 12 residues. Written as DNA, the CDR3 is TGTGCCAGCAACGATGGGCTCACTGAAGCTTTCTTT. It specifies CASNDGLTEAFF.

The J gene is TRBJ2-3, the V gene TRBV5-4; 10 nucleotides match TRBD2. V gave up 1 base and J gave up 2 bases; unmatched junction bases: 4. The length of the CDR3 is 16 residues. The germline gives CDR1 SGHNT, CDR2 YYREEE (reference sequence). CDR3 loop: CASSLRTSGTTDTQYF. CDR3 nucleotides: TGTGCCAGCAGCTTGAGGACTAGCGGTACCACAGATACGCAGTATTTT.

This clone has more than one count but fewer than ten. The chain couples TRBV10-3 to TRBJ2-7; TRBD2 aligns across 13 bases. After removal of 3 bases from V and 0 bases from J, the junction contained 2 bases not matched to a gene. Germline CDR1 and CDR2: ENHRY and SYGVKD. This CDR3 spans 16 amino acids. Written as DNA, the CDR3 is TGTGCCATCAGTGACTGGACTAGCGGGAGCTCCTACGAGCAGTACTTC. Translating gives CAISDWTSGSSYEQYF.

The rearrangement joins TRBV5-5 to TRBJ2-7, with TRBD1 matching over 9 bases. The CDR3 length is 14 residues. Germline V gives CDR1 SGHKS, CDR2 YYEKEE (reference sequence). V dropped 1 base and J dropped 3; count of bases not matched to a gene: 2. The CDR3 spells CASSLRQGVYEQYF. The CDR3, as DNA: TGTGCCAGCAGCTTGAGACAGGGGGTCTACGAGCAGTACTTC. The complete variable domain, with remaining parts taken from reference TRBV5-5 and TRBJ2-7, reads DAGVTQSPTHLIKTRGQQVTLRCSPISGHKSVSWYQQVLGQGPQFIFQYYEKEERGRGNFPDRFSARQFPNYSSELNVNALLLGDSALYLCASSLRQGVYEQYFGPGTRLTVT.

CDR3 nucleotides: TGTGCCAGCAGCTTAGTTCTGACAGTCGGTACGGATACGCAGTATTTT. This translates into CASSLVLTVGTDTQYF. The chain combines TRBV7-2 with TRBJ2-3; D possibly corresponds to TRBD1 (5 bases). This CDR3 contains 16 residues. Germline V gene data show CDR1 as SGHTA and CDR2 as FQGNSA. The V end lost 1 base, the J end lost 6 bases, and 17 bases lay between the germline ends.

The V gene is TRBV5-4, the J gene TRBJ2-1, with 15 bases lining up with TRBD2. Germline-derived CDR1 and CDR2 are SGHNT and YYREEE (reference sequence). V lost 2 bases to trimming and J lost 7 bases; unmatched junction nucleotides: 4. The CDR3 has 16 amino acids. The CDR3 DNA reads as TGTGCCAGCAGCTTAGGAGGACTAGCGGGAGGGAATGAGCAGTTCTTC. Its protein product is CASSLGGLAGGNEQFF.

This chain connects TRBV5-6 to TRBJ2-4; TRBD1 matches at 7 bases. Per germline, CDR1 SGHDT and CDR2 YYEEEE. J lost 0 bases, V lost 2 bases, and 5 bases had no gene match. The CDR3 is 16 amino acids. The CDR3 is CASSLGDSLAKNIQYF. CDR3 nucleotide sequence: TGTGCCAGCAGCTTAGGGGACAGCCTAGCCAAAAACATTCAGTACTTC.

The chain joins TRBV30 to TRBJ2-7; weak D call: TRBD1 (5 bases). CDR3 length: 13 residues. Germline assignment: CDR1 GTSNPN and CDR2 SVGIG (reference sequence). V was clipped by 0 bases and J by 5 bases, with 11 bases between them. CDR3: CAWSVWQGNEQYF. The CDR3 DNA is TGTGCCTGGAGTGTCTGGCAGGGCAACGAGCAGTACTTC.

The CDR3 coding sequence is TGTGCCAGCAGCAGGGGCCCAGATACGCAGTATTTT. Amino acids: CASSRGPDTQYF. The chain employs TRBV5-4 and TRBJ2-3; weak D call: TRBD1 (5 bases). Germline assignment: CDR1 SGHNT and CDR2 YYREEE (reference sequence). The CDR3 consists of 12 residues. Trimming removed 4 bases at V and 4 bases at J, with 7 bases between.

The genes are TRBV28 and TRBJ1-2; tentatively, D is TRBD1 (5 bases). V was cut by 7 bases and J by 6 bases, with 21 bases left in between. The CDR3 length is 15 residues. The germline V gene encodes CDR1 MDHEN and CDR2 SYDVKM. CDR3 nucleotides: TGTGCCAGCACCCTTGCGGCGACAGCATTCCATGGCTACACCTTC. It codes for CASTLAATAFHGYTF.

The chain recombines TRBV2 with TRBJ1-5, with TRBD1 matching over 8 bases. This CDR3 contains 13 residues. CDR1 and CDR2 (germline): SNHLY, FYNNEI. The V and J ends lost 6 bases and 4 bases, in that order; junction bases with no gene match: 2. Here the CDR3 reads CASRGTGNQPQHF. CDR3 nucleotides: TGTGCCAGCAGGGGGACAGGTAATCAGCCCCAGCATTTT.

The chain is built from TRBV5-1 and TRBJ2-1; 12 nucleotides align to TRBD2. Germline values: CDR1 SGHRS, CDR2 YFSETQ. V lost 1 base, J lost 7 bases, and 12 bases stayed unmatched. This CDR3 contains 18 residues. This CDR3 is CASSLRLAGEVYVNEQFF. DNA for the CDR3: TGCGCCAGCAGCTTGAGACTAGCGGGAGAGGTTTACGTGAATGAGCAGTTCTTC.

The chain is built from TRBV28 and TRBJ2-1; 8 bases line up with TRBD2. The CDR3 spans 15 residues. Germline CDR1 MDHEN, CDR2 SYDVKM. V shed 3 bases and J 10 bases; nucleotides not matched to a gene: 11. The CDR3 DNA is TGTGCCAGCAGTTTCGCCCAGCGGGAGTTGGGGGAGCAGTTCTTC. This encodes CASSFAQRELGEQFF. The entire variable domain, with the rest obtained from reference TRBV28 and TRBJ2-1, is as follows: DVKVTQSSRYLVKRTGEKVFLECVQDMDHENMFWYRQDPGLGLRLIYFSYDVKMKEKGDIPEGYSVSREKKERFSLILESASTNQTSMYLCASSFAQRELGEQFFGPGTRLTVL.

The chain recombines TRBV5-4 with TRBJ1-2; TRBD1 matches at 7 bases. Germline lookup yields CDR1 SGHNT and CDR2 YYREEE (reference sequence). Trimming removed 0 bases from V and 5 bases from J; junction bases left unmatched: 7. CDR3 length: 15 residues. This CDR3 is CASSLAWQGQYGYTF. Here the CDR3 DNA reads TGTGCCAGCAGCTTGGCCTGGCAGGGACAGTATGGCTACACCTTC.

This chain connects TRBV6-6 to TRBJ2-7; 8 bases align to TRBD1. Germline CDR1 reads MNHNY; CDR2 reads SVGAGI (reference sequence). V shed 6 bases and J 6 bases; nucleotides not matched to a gene: 1. The CDR3 has 11 residues. The CDR3 DNA is TGTGCCAGCAGACAGGGGGGCGAGCAGTACTTC. Amino acids: CASRQGGEQYF.